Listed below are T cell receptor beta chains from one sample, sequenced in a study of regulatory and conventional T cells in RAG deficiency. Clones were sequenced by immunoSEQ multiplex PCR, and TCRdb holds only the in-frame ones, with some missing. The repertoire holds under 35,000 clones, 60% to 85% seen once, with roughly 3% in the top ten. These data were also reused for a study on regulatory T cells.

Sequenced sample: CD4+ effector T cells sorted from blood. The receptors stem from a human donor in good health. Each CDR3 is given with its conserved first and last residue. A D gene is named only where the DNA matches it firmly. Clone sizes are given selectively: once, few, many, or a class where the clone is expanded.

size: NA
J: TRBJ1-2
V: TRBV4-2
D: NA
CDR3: CASSQDYRDGYTF
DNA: TGTGCCAGCAGCCAAGATTACAGGGATGGCTACACCTTC

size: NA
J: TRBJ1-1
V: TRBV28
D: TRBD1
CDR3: CASRDYRGIPTEAFF
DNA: TGTGCCAGCAGAGACTACAGGGGAATCCCCACTGAAGCTTTCTTT

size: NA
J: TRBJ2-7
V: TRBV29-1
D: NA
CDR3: CSVGLSGAPYEQYF
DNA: TGCAGCGTTGGGCTCTCTGGGGCCCCTTATGAGCAGTACTTC

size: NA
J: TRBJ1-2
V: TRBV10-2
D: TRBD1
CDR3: CASSLDRGGRGYTF
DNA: TGCGCCAGCAGTTTGGACAGGGGGGGTCGTGGCTACACCTTC

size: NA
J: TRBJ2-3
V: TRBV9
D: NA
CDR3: CASSVTGADTQYF
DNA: TGTGCCAGCAGCGTAACGGGGGCAGATACGCAGTATTTT

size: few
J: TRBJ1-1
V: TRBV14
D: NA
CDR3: CASSQDGLTEAFF
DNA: TGTGCCAGCAGCCAAGATGGGCTCACTGAAGCTTTCTTT

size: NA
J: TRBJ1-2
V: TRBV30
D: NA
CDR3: CAWTVGGYGYTF
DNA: TGTGCCTGGACTGTAGGAGGGTATGGCTACACCTTC

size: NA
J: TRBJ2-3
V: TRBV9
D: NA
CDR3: CASSEAEGSGTDTQYF
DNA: TGTGCCAGCAGCGAGGCGGAGGGGTCGGGCACAGATACGCAGTATTTT

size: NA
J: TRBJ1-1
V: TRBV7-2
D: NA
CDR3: CASSFLGPEAFF
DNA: TGTGCCAGCAGCTTCTTGGGGCCCGAAGCTTTCTTT

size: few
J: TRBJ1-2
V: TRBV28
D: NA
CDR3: CASYLDGYTF
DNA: TGTGCCAGCTACCTCGATGGCTACACCTTC

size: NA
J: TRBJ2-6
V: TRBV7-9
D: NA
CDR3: CASTLWGTGANVLTF
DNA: TGTGCCAGCACCCTATGGGGAACTGGGGCCAACGTCCTGACTTTC

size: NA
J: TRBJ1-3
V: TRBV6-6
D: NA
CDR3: CASRHRDYSGNTIYF
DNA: TGTGCCAGCCGTCACAGGGACTACTCTGGAAACACCATATATTTT

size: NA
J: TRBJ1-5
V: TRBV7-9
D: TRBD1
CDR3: CASSPPTGLNQPQHF
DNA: TGTGCCAGCAGCCCCCCGACAGGGCTGAATCAGCCCCAGCATTTT

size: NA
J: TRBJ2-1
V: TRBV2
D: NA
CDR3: CASQRSDEYEQFF
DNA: TGTGCCAGTCAGCGGAGCGATGAGTATGAGCAGTTCTTC

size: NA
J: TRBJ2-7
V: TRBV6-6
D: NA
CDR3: CASSYSRRENYEQYF
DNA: TGTGCCAGCAGTTACTCGAGGAGGGAGAACTACGAGCAGTACTTC

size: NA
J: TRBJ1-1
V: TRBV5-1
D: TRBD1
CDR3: CASSFDREEAFF
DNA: TGCGCCAGCAGCTTCGACAGGGAAGAAGCTTTCTTT

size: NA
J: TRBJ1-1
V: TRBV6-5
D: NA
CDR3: CASSYQGGPEQAFF
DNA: TGTGCCAGCAGTTACCAAGGGGGACCTGAGCAAGCTTTCTTT

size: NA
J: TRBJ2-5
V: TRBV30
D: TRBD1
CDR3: CAWRRTGTETQYF
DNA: TGTGCCTGGAGAAGGACAGGGACAGAGACCCAGTACTTC

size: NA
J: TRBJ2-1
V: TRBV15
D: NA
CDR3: CATSREHTYNEQFF
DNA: TGTGCCACCAGCAGAGAACACACCTACAATGAGCAGTTCTTC

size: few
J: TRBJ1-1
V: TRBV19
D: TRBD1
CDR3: CASSTPDRGVTEAFF
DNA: TGTGCCAGTAGTACCCCTGACAGGGGTGTCACTGAAGCTTTCTTT

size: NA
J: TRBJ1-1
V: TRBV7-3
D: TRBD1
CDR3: CASSRQGAGTEAFF
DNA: TGTGCCAGCAGCAGACAGGGGGCGGGCACTGAAGCTTTCTTT

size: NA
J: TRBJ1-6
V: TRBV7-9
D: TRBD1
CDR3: CASSLMGQGARSWFSPLHF
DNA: TGTGCCAGCAGCTTAATGGGACAGGGTGCTCGAAGCTGGTTTTCACCCCTCCACTTT

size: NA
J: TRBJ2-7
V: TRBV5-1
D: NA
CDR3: CASSLARHGMIYEQYF
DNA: TGCGCCAGCAGCTTGGCCCGACATGGAATGATCTACGAGCAGTACTTC

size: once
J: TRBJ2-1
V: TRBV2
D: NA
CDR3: CASSELAYNEQFF
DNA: TGTGCCAGCAGTGAATTAGCTTACAATGAGCAGTTCTTC

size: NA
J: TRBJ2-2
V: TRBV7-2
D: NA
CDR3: CASSLELGEELFF
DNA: TGTGCCAGCAGCTTAGAATTGGGAGAGGAGCTGTTTTTT

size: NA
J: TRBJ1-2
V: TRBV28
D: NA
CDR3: CASQEINYGYTF
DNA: TGTGCCAGCCAGGAAATAAACTATGGCTACACCTTC

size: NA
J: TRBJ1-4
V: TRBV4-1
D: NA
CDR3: CASSQDGGLGEKLFF
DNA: TGCGCCAGCAGCCAAGACGGGGGATTAGGTGAAAAACTGTTTTTT

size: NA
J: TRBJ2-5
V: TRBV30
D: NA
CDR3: CAWSVPGSETQYF
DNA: TGTGCCTGGAGTGTACCAGGGAGTGAGACCCAGTACTTC

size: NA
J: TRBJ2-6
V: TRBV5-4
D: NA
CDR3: CASSSEGSGANVLTF
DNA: TGTGCCAGCAGCTCCGAGGGTTCTGGGGCCAACGTCCTGACTTTC

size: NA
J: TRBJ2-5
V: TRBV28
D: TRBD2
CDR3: CASRTSGGLQETQYF
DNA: TGTGCCAGCAGGACTAGCGGGGGGCTTCAAGAGACCCAGTACTTC

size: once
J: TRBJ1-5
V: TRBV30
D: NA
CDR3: CAWSDGGGSRINQPQHF
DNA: TGTGCCTGGAGTGATGGGGGGGGGAGCAGGATAAATCAGCCCCAGCATTTT

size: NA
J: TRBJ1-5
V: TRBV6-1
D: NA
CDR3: CASRGPNQPQHF
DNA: TGTGCCAGCAGGGGGCCCAATCAGCCCCAGCATTTT

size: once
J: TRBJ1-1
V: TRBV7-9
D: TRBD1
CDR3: CASSGTGTGMNTEAFF
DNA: TGTGCCAGCAGCGGTACCGGGACAGGAATGAACACTGAAGCTTTCTTT

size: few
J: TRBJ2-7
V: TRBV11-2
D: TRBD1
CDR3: CASSADRFAYEQYF
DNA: TGTGCCAGCAGCGCGGACAGGTTCGCCTACGAGCAGTACTTC

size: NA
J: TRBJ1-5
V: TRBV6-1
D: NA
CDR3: CASSEGGGQPQHF
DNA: TGTGCCAGCAGTGAAGGGGGGGGTCAGCCCCAGCATTTT

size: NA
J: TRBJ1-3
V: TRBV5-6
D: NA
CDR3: CASSLPRGSGNTIYF
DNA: TGTGCCAGCAGCTTGCCCCGGGGCTCTGGAAACACCATATATTTT

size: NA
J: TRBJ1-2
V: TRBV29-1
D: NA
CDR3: CSVVEGHHGYTF
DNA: TGCAGCGTTGTCGAAGGACATCATGGCTACACCTTC

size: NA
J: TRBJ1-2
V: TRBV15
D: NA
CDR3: CATSRLRDGGYTF
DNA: TGTGCCACCAGCAGGTTGAGGGACGGGGGCTACACCTTC

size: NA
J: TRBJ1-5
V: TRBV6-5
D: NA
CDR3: CASRLLPFSNQPQHF
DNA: TGTGCCAGCAGACTTTTACCCTTTAGCAATCAGCCCCAGCATTTT

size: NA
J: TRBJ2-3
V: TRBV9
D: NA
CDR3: CASSVGRGGTDTQYF
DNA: TGTGCCAGCAGCGTAGGAAGGGGGGGCACAGATACGCAGTATTTT

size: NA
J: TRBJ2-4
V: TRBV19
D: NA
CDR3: CASSPGPKNIQYF
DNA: TGTGCCAGTAGTCCCGGGCCGAAAAACATTCAGTACTTC

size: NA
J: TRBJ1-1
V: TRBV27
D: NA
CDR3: CASIPRRGNTEAFF
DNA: TGTGCCAGCATTCCCCGCAGGGGGAACACTGAAGCTTTCTTT